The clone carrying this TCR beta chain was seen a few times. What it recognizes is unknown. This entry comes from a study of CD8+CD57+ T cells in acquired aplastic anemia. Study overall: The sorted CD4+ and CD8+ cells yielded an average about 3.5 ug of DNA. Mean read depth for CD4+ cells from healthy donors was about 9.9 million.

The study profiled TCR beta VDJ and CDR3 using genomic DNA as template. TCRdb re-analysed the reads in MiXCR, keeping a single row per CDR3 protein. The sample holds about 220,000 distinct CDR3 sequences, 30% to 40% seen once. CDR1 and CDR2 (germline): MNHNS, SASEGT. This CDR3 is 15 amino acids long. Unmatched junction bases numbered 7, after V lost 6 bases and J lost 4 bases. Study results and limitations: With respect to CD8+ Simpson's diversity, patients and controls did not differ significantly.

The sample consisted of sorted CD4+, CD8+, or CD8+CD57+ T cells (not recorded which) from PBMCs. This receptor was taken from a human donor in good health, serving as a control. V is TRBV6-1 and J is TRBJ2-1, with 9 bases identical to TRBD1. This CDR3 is CASRQRDREYNEQFF. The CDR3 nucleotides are TGTGCCAGCAGACAGCGGGACAGGGAATACAATGAGCAGTTCTTC.